The rows below give T cell receptor beta chains drawn from one sample of a study of blood T cells in healthy people across ages. TCRdb re-called the 5' RACE reads through MiXCR, storing one row per CDR3 protein. The sample has approximately 600,000 distinct CDR3 sequences; 58% are singletons. What was sequenced was blood. Receptors were obtained from a man in his 60s in good health. Each CDR3 is given with its conserved first and last residue. Each record gives: J gene, clone size, V gene, D gene, CDR3 protein, CDR3 DNA. A D gene is named only where the DNA matches it firmly. Size is omitted from some rows. Given values are once, few, many or a class for expanded clones.

>TRBJ1-4|NA|TRBV6-6|NA
CASSYSGLNAKLFF
TGTGCCAGCAGTTACTCCGGGCTCAATGCGAAACTGTTTTTT
>TRBJ2-5|once|TRBV7-8|TRBD2
CASSIWGLAGGDEQYF
TGTGCCAGCTCAATCTGGGGGCTAGCGGGGGGGGATGAGCAGTACTTC
>TRBJ2-1|NA|TRBV9|TRBD1
CASSVDGRGRDEQFF
TGTGCCAGCAGCGTAGATGGCAGGGGGCGGGATGAGCAGTTCTTC
>TRBJ1-2|NA|TRBV27|NA
CASSPRRGNYGYTF
TGTGCCAGCAGTCCCCGGAGAGGGAACTATGGCTACACCTTC
>TRBJ2-5|NA|TRBV9|TRBD2
CASSVAVAGAQETQYF
TGTGCCAGCAGCGTAGCTGTAGCGGGGGCCCAAGAGACCCAGTACTTC
>TRBJ2-2|few|TRBV6-5|NA
CASSPQAGELFF
TGTGCCAGCAGTCCCCAGGCCGGGGAGCTGTTTTTT
>TRBJ1-2|once|TRBV27|NA
CASSFRGLGYTF
TGTGCCAGCAGTTTCAGGGGCCTTGGCTACACCTTC
>TRBJ2-5|few|TRBV6-5|NA
CASSIREKETQYF
TGTGCCAGCAGTATTCGGGAGAAAGAGACCCAGTACTTC
>TRBJ2-6|few|TRBV24-1|NA
CATSWYFGANVLTF
TGTGCCACCAGCTGGTATTTCGGGGCCAACGTCCTGACTTTC
>TRBJ2-1|NA|TRBV2|NA
CASTEGNEQFF
TGTGCCAGCACCGAAGGGAATGAGCAGTTCTTC
>TRBJ2-3|NA|TRBV28|NA
CASVGADTQYF
TGTGCCAGCGTAGGGGCAGATACGCAGTATTTT
>TRBJ2-5|NA|TRBV10-3|NA
CAISGYGQETQYF
TGTGCCATCAGTGGCTACGGCCAAGAGACCCAGTACTTC
>TRBJ1-5|few|TRBV19|NA
CASSTPSRGGNQPQHF
TGTGCCAGTAGTACCCCCTCCCGGGGCGGCAATCAGCCCCAGCATTTT
>TRBJ2-7|NA|TRBV12-3/TRBV12-4|TRBD1
CASSLGPQGYEQYF
TGTGCCAGCAGTTTAGGCCCACAGGGGTACGAGCAGTACTTC
>TRBJ2-3|NA|TRBV10-3|NA
CAISDYQGGDTQYF
TGTGCCATCAGTGATTACCAAGGCGGGGATACGCAGTATTTT
>TRBJ2-5|few|TRBV3-1|TRBD2
CASSQEPRTSGIQYF
TGTGCCAGCAGCCAAGAACCCCGGACTAGCGGCATCCAGTACTTC
>TRBJ1-5|NA|TRBV25-1|NA
CASSDSGTSTQHF
TGTGCCAGCAGTGATTCCGGGACAAGTACCCAGCATTTT
>TRBJ2-7|NA|TRBV9|NA
CAGQFYEQYF
TGTGCCGGACAGTTCTACGAGCAGTACTTC
>TRBJ2-7|NA|TRBV18|NA
CASSPVDAWSSYEQYF
TGTGCCAGCTCACCAGTGGACGCATGGAGCTCCTACGAGCAGTACTTC
>TRBJ2-3|NA|TRBV7-9|NA
CASSLVPEGPQYF
TGTGCCAGCAGCTTAGTACCAGAGGGTCCGCAGTATTTT
>TRBJ2-2|NA|TRBV29-1|TRBD1
CSVRPDRRNTGELFF
TGCAGCGTCAGGCCGGACAGGCGAAACACCGGGGAGCTGTTTTTT
>TRBJ2-3|few|TRBV9|NA
CASSVAGGAPDTQYF
TGTGCCAGCAGCGTAGCTGGGGGGGCCCCAGATACGCAGTATTTT
>TRBJ2-1|NA|TRBV7-8|NA
CASRPRGGDYNEQFF
TGTGCCAGCAGACCGAGGGGGGGGGATTACAATGAGCAGTTCTTC
>TRBJ2-3|NA|TRBV24-1|NA
CATSDLLGVDGTDTQYF
TGTGCCACCAGTGATTTGCTGGGGGTGGACGGCACAGATACGCAGTATTTT
>TRBJ2-1|NA|TRBV4-1|TRBD2
CASSQECGASGEETQFF
TGCGCCAGCAGCCAAGAATGTGGGGCCAGCGGGGAAGAGACCCAGTTCTTC
>TRBJ2-7|NA|TRBV12-3/TRBV12-4|NA
CASTRDTTYEQYF
TGTGCCAGCACCCGCGACACAACCTACGAGCAGTACTTC
>TRBJ2-7|few|TRBV6-6|NA
CASSPDYAGEQYF
TGTGCCAGCAGCCCGGACTACGCTGGCGAGCAGTACTTC
>TRBJ1-3|NA|TRBV29-1|NA
CSVLVGGSGNTIYF
TGCAGCGTTTTAGTGGGGGGCTCTGGAAACACCATATATTTT
>TRBJ1-2|NA|TRBV21-1|NA
CASSKGGTGNYGYTF
TGTGCCAGCAGCAAAGGGGGGACAGGGAACTATGGCTACACCTTC
>TRBJ1-2|NA|TRBV16|NA
CASSQSSYGYTF
TGTGCCAGCAGCCAATCCAGTTATGGCTACACCTTC
>TRBJ2-1|NA|TRBV12-3/TRBV12-4|NA
CASSGGPNEQFF
TGTGCCAGCAGTGGCGGCCCTAATGAGCAGTTCTTC
>TRBJ2-5|NA|TRBV20-1|TRBD2
CSASLAGGAETQYF
TGCAGTGCTAGTCTAGCGGGGGGCGCGGAGACCCAGTACTTC
>TRBJ2-7|NA|TRBV4-1|NA
CASSQGARTYAREQYF
TGCGCCAGCAGCCAAGGCGCCCGGACATATGCGCGTGAGCAGTACTTC
>TRBJ2-3|NA|TRBV6-5|TRBD2
CASSYKEASGDTDTQYF
TGTGCCAGCAGTTACAAGGAGGCTAGCGGAGACACAGATACGCAGTATTTT
>TRBJ2-5|NA|TRBV6-6|NA
CASSYREKETQYF
TGTGCCAGCAGTTACAGGGAGAAAGAGACCCAGTACTTC
>TRBJ2-3|NA|TRBV6-2/TRBV6-3|NA
CASQPNYGEGAAQYF
TGTGCCAGCCAACCAAACTATGGGGAAGGGGCGGCGCAGTATTTT
>TRBJ2-1|NA|TRBV27|TRBD1
CASSSPGQVSYNEQFF
TGTGCCAGCAGTAGTCCGGGACAGGTGTCCTACAATGAGCAGTTCTTC
>TRBJ1-2|NA|TRBV20-1|NA
CSANTVGYGYTF
TGCAGTGCTAATACCGTGGGCTATGGCTACACCTTC